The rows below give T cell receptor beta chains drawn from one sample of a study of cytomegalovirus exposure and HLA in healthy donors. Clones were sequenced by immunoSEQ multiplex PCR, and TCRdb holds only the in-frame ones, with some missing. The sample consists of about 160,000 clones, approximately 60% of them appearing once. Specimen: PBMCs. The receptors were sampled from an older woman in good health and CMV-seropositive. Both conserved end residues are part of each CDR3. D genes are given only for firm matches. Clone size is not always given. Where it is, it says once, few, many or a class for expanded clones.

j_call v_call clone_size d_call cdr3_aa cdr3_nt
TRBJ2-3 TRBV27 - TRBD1 CASSPRTGGASTDTQYF TGTGCCAGCAGTCCCCGGACAGGGGGGGCTAGCACAGATACGCAGTATTTT
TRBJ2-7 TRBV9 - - CASSANDGVNEQYF TGTGCCAGCAGCGCCAATGACGGAGTAAACGAGCAGTACTTC
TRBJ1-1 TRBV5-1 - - CASSLAPGYNTEAFF TGCGCCAGCAGCTTGGCCCCGGGTTATAACACTGAAGCTTTCTTT
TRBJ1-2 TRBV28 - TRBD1 CASSLTGEVNYGYTF TGTGCCAGCAGTTTGACAGGGGAGGTTAACTATGGCTACACCTTC
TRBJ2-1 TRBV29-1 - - CSVETGLQFF TGCAGCGTTGAAACAGGGTTGCAGTTCTTC
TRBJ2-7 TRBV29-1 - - CSVELPGHQADEQYF TGCAGCGTTGAGCTCCCGGGACACCAGGCTGACGAGCAGTACTTC
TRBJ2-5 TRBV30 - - CAWSQTGWGASRETQYF TGTGCCTGGAGTCAAACAGGGTGGGGAGCTTCACGAGAGACCCAGTACTTC
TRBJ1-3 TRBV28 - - CASSFGASGNTIYF TGTGCCAGCAGTTTTGGGGCGTCTGGAAACACCATATATTTT
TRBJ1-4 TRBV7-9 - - CASTPGGREKLFF TGTGCCAGCACCCCCGGGGGGCGTGAAAAACTGTTTTTT
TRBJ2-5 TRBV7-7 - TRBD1 CASSSQGTGRGETQYF TGTGCTAGCAGCTCACAAGGGACAGGGCGGGGTGAGACCCAGTACTTC
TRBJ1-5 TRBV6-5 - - CASRLGASNQPQHF TGTGCCAGCAGATTGGGGGCTAGCAATCAGCCCCAGCATTTT
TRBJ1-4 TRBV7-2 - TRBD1 CASSSRDRAGKLFF TGTGCCAGCAGCTCACGAGACAGGGCGGGAAAACTGTTTTTT
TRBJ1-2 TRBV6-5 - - CASSYSIAHPYGYTF TGTGCCAGCAGTTACTCGATCGCACACCCCTATGGCTACACCTTC
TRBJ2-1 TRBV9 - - CASRSDYNEQFF TGTGCCAGCAGGAGTGATTACAATGAGCAGTTCTTC
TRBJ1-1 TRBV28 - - CASSFPGSNTEAFF TGTGCCAGCAGTTTCCCAGGGTCGAACACTGAAGCTTTCTTT
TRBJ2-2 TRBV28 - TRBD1 CASSLWTGSGELFF TGTGCCAGCAGTTTATGGACAGGGAGCGGGGAGCTGTTTTTT
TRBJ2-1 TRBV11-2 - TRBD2 CASSLVGPGLTHEQFF TGTGCCAGCAGCTTAGTCGGCCCGGGACTAACCCATGAGCAGTTCTTC
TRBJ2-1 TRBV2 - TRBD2 CASSPRLAGGNEQFF TGTGCCAGCAGTCCTCGGCTAGCGGGAGGCAATGAGCAGTTCTTC
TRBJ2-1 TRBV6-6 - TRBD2 CASSRTSGGEQFF TGTGCCAGCAGTCGGACTAGCGGGGGGGAGCAGTTCTTC
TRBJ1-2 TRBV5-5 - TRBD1 CASSPGTGYGYTF TGTGCCAGCAGCCCAGGGACAGGCTATGGCTACACCTTC
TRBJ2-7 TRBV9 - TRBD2 CASSLLAGAYEQYF TGTGCCAGCAGCCTTCTAGCGGGAGCCTACGAGCAGTACTTC
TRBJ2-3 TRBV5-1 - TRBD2 CASTGTSGRASGDTQYF TGCGCCAGCACCGGGACTAGCGGGAGGGCCAGCGGCGATACGCAGTATTTT
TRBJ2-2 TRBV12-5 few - CASGLSGRPGELFF TGTGCTAGTGGTTTATCAGGGCGCCCCGGGGAGCTGTTTTTT
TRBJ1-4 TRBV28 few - CASSLGGLPEKLFF TGTGCCAGCAGTTTAGGGGGACTTCCTGAAAAACTGTTTTTT